This T cell receptor beta chain was identified during a study of shared clonotypes between healthy human individuals (dated by TCRdb to 2020 to 2022). Describing the broader study: A few men and a couple of women, aged 18 to 49 years, made up the cohort. For each donor, three plates each were used for CD4 naive and CD4 memory, two plates were used for CD8 naive, and one plate was used for CD8 memory. To increase sequencing depth and limit assay-specific biases, TCR repertoire library preparation and sequencing were carried out by different laboratories using diverse techniques. To estimate repertoire size and how much clonotypes are shared between individuals, the study performed deep sequencing of blood TCR repertoires from about five healthy adults. Each donor's leukapheresis produced roughly between roughly 0.85 and 10 billion PBMCs.

CDR1 and CDR2, per the germline V gene, are SGHRS and YFSETQ. Inclusive of the bounding cysteine and phenylalanine, the CDR3 is 15 residues long. Kept here is only the CDR3 DNA, which spans 45 bases and is read in frame from base 1. Trimming at the junction amounts to 0 bases on V and 2 bases on J, and the germline ends lie 11 bases apart. Using the deep immunoSEQ assay, multiplex PCR amplified TCR CDR3 regions from genomic DNA. Extracted genomic DNA from each cell subset was distributed evenly across all wells of several immunoSEQ 96-well plates, and each plate was treated as a replicate. For sorted subsets, about 210 ng of genomic DNA, equivalent to 30,000 or so T cell genomes, went into each replicate PCR. Purified libraries were measured with a Qubit 3.0 fluorometer, size-checked on a Bioanalyzer 2100, and measured again with the KAPA Library Quantification kit. Every immunoSEQ 96-well plate was sequenced on a separate single-read 150-cycle Illumina NextSeq 550 flow cell. Regarding the original processing steps: Because the immunoSEQ output included only junctional sequences and no quality scores, the filtering could not be the same as the filtering used for full-length reads. To assign V/J genes and CDR3, sequences were annotated against IMGT germline references using PyIR, a Python wrapper for IgBLAST v1.9. Any read was removed if the V/J assignment was weak (E-value above 1e-6), the CDR3 was missing, or the read contained stop codons, out-of-frame junctions, or ambiguous translated residues. A V3J clonotype was defined by an identical inferred V gene, J gene, and CDR3 amino acid sequence. To compute the percentage overlap between repertoires, the number of shared unique clonotypes was divided by the size of the smaller repertoire. RTK rarefaction, the Chao1 estimator, and Recon v2.1 estimates of unobserved clonotypes were used to assess repertoire richness. For all TCRbeta clonotypes obtained by the gDNA method from several donors, generation probabilities were computed with OLGA. Drawn from immuneACCESS, this table holds only the in-frame rearrangements with V and J called that TCRdb kept. Clones are partly lost; checked studies trace under half to an unresolved V gene and leave the rest unexplained. V, J and clone size were drawn from that table, and D and trimming were deduced from the DNA. This sample gives approximately 180,000 clones in total; 90% to 95% of them show up just once. Of the sample, more than 0.06% falls within the top ten clones.

The paper as a whole reports these results and caveats: The genetic and exposure-history diversity represented was limited by the small number of donors. Sharing across a few donors was observed for approximately 4.6% of naive CD4, 3% to 3.5% of naive CD8, over 2% of memory CD4, and about 0.4% of memory CD8 clonotypes. Clonotypes shared by all four sorted-subset donors showed higher generation probabilities than non-shared clonotypes. Naive subsets generally had larger estimated clonotype richness than memory subsets. Pairwise subsampling indicated that sequencing depth was expected to affect the degree of clonotype sharing among donors. Rarefaction of sorted-subset datasets indicated incomplete sequencing despite the large sequencing depth. Sampling was restricted to blood, and TCR repertoires in tissues likely differ from the TCR repertoires found in blood.

Worth noting for this clone: It lacks a known antigen. No base-level quality is on record; no much larger clone is a single base apart.

The donors were healthy, HIV-negative adults with no recently reported acute infections or vaccinations. Every donor was a Caucasian adult living in Nashville, Tennessee, USA. CD4+ T cells were enriched by magnetic negative selection; naive cells were then positively selected on CD45RA, and the negative fraction formed the memory subset. After blood collection by leukapheresis, PBMCs were isolated using Ficoll-Histopaque density gradient centrifugation and then cryopreserved in the vapor phase of liquid nitrogen. Purity and quantity of every magnetically sorted T cell population were checked by analytical flow cytometry. From each sorted fraction, genomic DNA was isolated and quantified by UV absorbance on a Nanodrop 2000c.

This clonotype originated in a woman in her twenties or thirties in good health. Source material: naive CD4+ T cells sorted from blood. The label giving this sample's cell subset or site can be read as: CD45RA+ positively selected. Recombination joined TRBV5-1 with TRBJ2-5; no D segment can be confidently identified. The DNA reads as follows: TGCGCCAGCAGCTTGGCCACCCGAATTCAAGAGACCCAGTACTTC. Its translation is CASSLATRIQETQYF.